The next 13 T cell receptor beta chains were all read from a single sample in a study of identifying expanded T cells in peripheral blood. TCRdb keeps only in-frame clones here, not all; method: immunoSEQ multiplex PCR. The sample carries about 100,000 clones, over 75% recorded once. Input material: blood. The receptors originated from a person aged 18 to 75 in good health.

CDR3 residues: CASSDPSGETQYF. The CDR3 DNA reads TGTGCCAGCAGCGATCCCAGCGGAGAGACCCAGTACTTC. The chain links TRBV9 to TRBJ2-5; weak D call: TRBD2 (5 bases). Between the trimmed V and J ends, which lost 3 bases and 4 bases, there was a span of 10 bases. Germline CDR1 is SGDLS and CDR2 is YYNGEE. This CDR3 has 13 residues. The variable domain in full, with the rest retrieved from reference TRBV9 and TRBJ2-5, is DSGVTQTPKHLITATGQRVTLRCSPRSGDLSVYWYQQSLDQGLQFLIQYYNGEERAKGNILERFSAQQFPDLHSELNLSSLELGDSALYFCASSDPSGETQYFGPGTRLLVL.

This chain connects TRBV5-1 to TRBJ2-2, with 12 bases identical to TRBD2. V was pared by 0 bases and J by 4 bases, with 10 bases of the junction left unmatched. Germline assignment: CDR1 SGHRS and CDR2 YFSETQ. The CDR3 spans 19 residues. The CDR3 DNA follows: TGCGCCAGCAGCTTGGCCCTAGCGGGAGGGCCGGAGGGCACCGGGGAGCTGTTTTTT. Translated: CASSLALAGGPEGTGELFF.

The rearrangement joins TRBV5-4 to TRBJ2-2; 9 bases are shared with TRBD1. This CDR3 spans 16 amino acids. Trimming took 4 bases from V and 1 from J; bases not matched to a gene: 5. Germline V gives CDR1 SGHNT, CDR2 YYREEE (reference sequence). The CDR3 sequence: CASSEPGQGNTGELFF. The DNA of the CDR3 is TGTGCCAGCAGCGAACCGGGACAGGGGAACACCGGGGAGCTGTTTTTT.

The chain is built from TRBV6-5 and TRBJ2-1; TRBD2 matches 9 bases. V dropped 7 bases and J dropped 12; count of bases not matched to a gene: 16. Per germline, CDR1 MNHEY and CDR2 SVGAGI. The CDR3 runs to 15 residues. This CDR3 reads CASTPEGGLARRQFF. The CDR3 nucleotides read TGTGCCAGCACCCCCGAGGGGGGACTAGCTAGGAGGCAGTTCTTC.

The chain carries TRBV10-3 and TRBJ1-5; D not certain. The CDR3 contains 17 residues. Between the trimmed V and J ends, which lost 4 bases and 0 bases, there was a span of 16 bases. Germline V gives CDR1 ENHRY, CDR2 SYGVKD. The CDR3 DNA follows: TGTGCCATCAGTGTGAACGGGATAAGATATAGCAATCAGCCCCAGCATTTT. Protein product: CAISVNGIRYSNQPQHF.

CDR3 bases: TGCGCCAGCAGCCAAGGGGACGGTGGAGGTCTCTATGGCTACACCTTC. Translating gives CASSQGDGGGLYGYTF. The genes are TRBV4-1 and TRBJ1-2; the D gene is possibly TRBD1 (5 bases). The V and J ends lost 1 base and 4 bases respectively, with 16 bases between them. Germline assignment: CDR1 MGHRA and CDR2 YSYEKL. The CDR3 loop spans 16 amino acids.

The chain uses TRBV5-4 and TRBJ1-2, with TRBD1 as a possible D gene (5 bases). The CDR3 extends over 15 amino acids. Trimming left V 1 base short and J 4 bases short, with 14 bases between. From germline, CDR1 is SGHNT and CDR2 YYREEE (reference sequence). The CDR3 nucleotides read TGTGCCAGCAGCTTGCCCTCAGGGTCTGTCTATGGCTACACCTTC. This gives the protein CASSLPSGSVYGYTF.

The chain carries TRBV6-5 and TRBJ2-5; a weak D match, TRBD1 (5 bases). There are 14 residues in the CDR3. Germline V gene sequence: CDR1 MNHEY, CDR2 SVGAGI. Trimming took off 6 bases at V and 1 base at J, with 12 bases between the two ends. CDR3: CASSRRASQETQYF. CDR3 DNA: TGTGCCAGCAGCCGCAGGGCTTCCCAAGAGACCCAGTACTTC.

V and J are TRBV6-1 and TRBJ2-2; D is uncertain. Trimming took 6 bases from V and 4 from J, leaving 9 bases between them. Germline assignment: CDR1 MNHNS and CDR2 SASEGT. This CDR3 spans 13 amino acids. CDR3 in amino acids: CASSGQITGELFF. DNA for the CDR3: TGTGCCAGCAGCGGTCAAATCACCGGGGAGCTGTTTTTT.

The chain combines TRBV27 with TRBJ2-1; 10 bases are a match to TRBD2. V lost 0 bases, J lost 9 bases, and 11 bases stayed unmatched. The CDR3 has 17 amino acids. CDR1 and CDR2 (germline): MNHEY, SMNVEV (reference sequence). Here the CDR3 reads CASSLSGPGLATTEQFF. The DNA for the CDR3 is TGTGCCAGCAGTTTATCGGGGCCGGGACTAGCGACTACTGAGCAGTTCTTC.

The CDR3 here is CATSTVPETQYF. The CDR3 nucleotides are TGTGCCACCAGCACCGTCCCAGAGACCCAGTACTTC. This sequence joins TRBV15 and TRBJ2-5; D ambiguous. CDR1 is LNHNV and CDR2 is YYDKDF in the germline V gene (reference sequence). V shed 4 bases and J shed 4 bases, with 7 bases lying between them. CDR3 length: 12 amino acids.

V is TRBV10-3 and J is TRBJ2-3; D is undetermined. Germline values: CDR1 ENHRY, CDR2 SYGVKD. Trimming removed 10 bases at V and 4 bases at J, with 6 bases between. This CDR3 comprises 10 residues. The CDR3 here is CATPSDTQYF. CDR3 DNA sequence: TGTGCCACTCCGTCAGATACGCAGTATTTT.

The rearrangement links TRBV7-2 to TRBJ2-1; 12 nucleotides line up with TRBD2. This CDR3 region has 16 residues. V lost 4 bases, J lost 2 bases, and 3 bases stayed unmatched. Germline CDR1 is SGHTA and CDR2 is FQGNSA. This CDR3 is CASSSASGRAYNEQFF. DNA of the CDR3: TGTGCCAGCAGCTCAGCTAGCGGGAGGGCCTACAATGAGCAGTTCTTC.